The entry below describes one T cell receptor (beta chain). Its specificity is unknown. There are 15 residues in the CDR3. Germline loops: CDR1 SGHNT, CDR2 YENEEA. J gave up 7 bases and V 2 bases, and 8 bases lay outside the gene matches. This sample was taken from a study of STAT5B mutations in CD4+ large granular lymphocyte leukemia. Study findings and constraints: Main leukemic clonotypes were patient-specific, but about 26% appeared at low frequency elsewhere. Without HLA matching, higher CD4+ than CD8+ T-LGLL clonality could reflect small sample size. Top patient clones used TRBV06 genes more often: 8/27 versus 2/35 in controls.

Per the study methods: Productive clonotypes were detectable down to 2.59 x 10-5 frequency. The method was immunoSEQ multiplex PCR; TCRdb's version includes in-frame clones alone and lacks a portion of them. From that table come the V and J calls and clone size; the DNA was used to work out D and trimming. The sample shows tens of thousands of clones, around 86% of them seen only once. This receptor was obtained from a human donor in good health. The specimen was CD4+ T cells from blood buffy coats. This chain links TRBV11-3 with TRBJ2-7, with 10 nucleotides matching TRBD2. In DNA, the CDR3 is TGTGCCAGCAGCTTATATCTAGCGGGAGATCTTGAGCAGTACTTC. Residues: CASSLYLAGDLEQYF. Variable domain in full (rest from reference TRBV11-3 and TRBJ2-7): EAGVVQSPRYKIIEKKQPVAFWCNPISGHNTLYWYLQNLGQGPELLIRYENEEAVDDSQLPKDRFSAERLKGVDSTLKIQPAELGDSAVYLCASSLYLAGDLEQYFGPGTRLTVT.